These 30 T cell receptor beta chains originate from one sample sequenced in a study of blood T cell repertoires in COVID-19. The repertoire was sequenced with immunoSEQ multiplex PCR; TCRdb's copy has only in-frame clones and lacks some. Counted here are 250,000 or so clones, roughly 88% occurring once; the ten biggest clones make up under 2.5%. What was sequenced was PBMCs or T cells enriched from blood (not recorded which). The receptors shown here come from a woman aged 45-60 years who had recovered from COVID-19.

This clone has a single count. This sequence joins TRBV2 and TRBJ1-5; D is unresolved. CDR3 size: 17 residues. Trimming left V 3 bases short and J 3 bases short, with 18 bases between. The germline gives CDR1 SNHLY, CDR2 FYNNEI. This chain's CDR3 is CASSDQLLRDVNQPQHF. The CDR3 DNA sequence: TGTGCCAGCAGTGACCAATTACTTAGAGATGTCAATCAGCCCCAGCATTTT.

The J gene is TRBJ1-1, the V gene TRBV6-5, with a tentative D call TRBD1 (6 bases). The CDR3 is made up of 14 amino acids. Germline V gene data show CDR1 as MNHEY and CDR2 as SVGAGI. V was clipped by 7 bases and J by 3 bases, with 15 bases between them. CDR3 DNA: TGTGCCAGCAAGCGAGGGGGGGCCGACACTGAAGCTTTCTTT. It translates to CASKRGGADTEAFF.

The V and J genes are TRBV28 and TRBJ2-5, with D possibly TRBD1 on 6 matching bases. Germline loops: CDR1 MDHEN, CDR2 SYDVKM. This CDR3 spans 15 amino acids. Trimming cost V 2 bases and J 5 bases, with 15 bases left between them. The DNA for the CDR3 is TGTGCCAGCAGTTTACCAGGGGCCGCAAGGGAGACCCAGTACTTC. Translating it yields CASSLPGAARETQYF.

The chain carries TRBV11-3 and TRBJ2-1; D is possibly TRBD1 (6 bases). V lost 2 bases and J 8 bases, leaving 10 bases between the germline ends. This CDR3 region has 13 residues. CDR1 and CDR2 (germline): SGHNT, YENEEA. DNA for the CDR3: TGTGCCAGCAGCTTAATGGGGGCGTATGAGCAGTTCTTC. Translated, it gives CASSLMGAYEQFF.

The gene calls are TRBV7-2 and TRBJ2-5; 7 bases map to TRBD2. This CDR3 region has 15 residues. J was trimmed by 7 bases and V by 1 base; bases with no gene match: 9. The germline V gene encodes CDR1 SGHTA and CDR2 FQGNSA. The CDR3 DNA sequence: TGTGCCAGCAGCTTAGACAGCGGGGCCAGGTGGACCCAGTACTTC. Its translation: CASSLDSGARWTQYF.

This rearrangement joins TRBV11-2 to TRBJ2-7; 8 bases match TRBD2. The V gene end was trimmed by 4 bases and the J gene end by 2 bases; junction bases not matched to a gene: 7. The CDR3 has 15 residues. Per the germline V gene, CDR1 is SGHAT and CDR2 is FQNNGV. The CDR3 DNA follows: TGTGCCAGCAGCTCCAGCGGGAGTCCGCCCTACGAGCAGTACTTC. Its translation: CASSSSGSPPYEQYF.

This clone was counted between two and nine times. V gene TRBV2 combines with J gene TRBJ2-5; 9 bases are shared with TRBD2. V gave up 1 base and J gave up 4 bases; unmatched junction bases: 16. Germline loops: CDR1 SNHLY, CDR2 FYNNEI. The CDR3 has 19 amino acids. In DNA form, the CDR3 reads TGTGCCAGCAGTGAAGATTCTTTAGCGGGAGATAAGATTGGAGAGACCCAGTACTTC. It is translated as CASSEDSLAGDKIGETQYF.

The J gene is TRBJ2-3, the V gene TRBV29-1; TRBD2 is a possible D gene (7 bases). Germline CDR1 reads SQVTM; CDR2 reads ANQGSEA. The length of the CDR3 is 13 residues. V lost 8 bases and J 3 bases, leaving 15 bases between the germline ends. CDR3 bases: TGCAGCCTCTCGGGGGGCGCGACAGATACGCAGTATTTT. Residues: CSLSGGATDTQYF.

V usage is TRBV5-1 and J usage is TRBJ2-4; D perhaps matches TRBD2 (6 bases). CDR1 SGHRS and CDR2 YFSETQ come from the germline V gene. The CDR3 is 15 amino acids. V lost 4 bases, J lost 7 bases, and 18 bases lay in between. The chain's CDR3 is CASSPRTGDTNIQYF. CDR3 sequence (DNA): TGCGCCAGCAGCCCTCGCACGGGGGATACGAACATTCAGTACTTC.

Here the CDR3 DNA reads TGTGCCAGCAGCTGGGGACAGGGTGGGGCCTCTTGGCCAGATACGCAGTATTTT. This encodes CASSWGQGGASWPDTQYF. The chain links TRBV11-2 to TRBJ2-3; 9 bases are shared with TRBD1. Trimming cost V 4 bases and J 4 bases; bases outside gene matches: 15. This CDR3 has 18 residues. The germline gives CDR1 SGHAT, CDR2 FQNNGV.

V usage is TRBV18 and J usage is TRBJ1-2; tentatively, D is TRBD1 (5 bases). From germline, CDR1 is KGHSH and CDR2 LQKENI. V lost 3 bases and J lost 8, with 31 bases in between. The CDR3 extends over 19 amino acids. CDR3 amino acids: CASSPIIGVYGAGKEGYTF. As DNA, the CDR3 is TGTGCCAGCTCACCTATTATTGGAGTTTACGGAGCAGGGAAGGAAGGCTACACCTTC. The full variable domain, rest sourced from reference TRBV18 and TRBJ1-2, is NAGVMQNPRHLVRRRGQEARLRCSPMKGHSHVYWYRQLPEEGLKFMVYLQKENIIDESGMPKERFSAEFPKEGPSILRIQQVVRGDSAAYFCASSPIIGVYGAGKEGYTFGSGTRLTVV.

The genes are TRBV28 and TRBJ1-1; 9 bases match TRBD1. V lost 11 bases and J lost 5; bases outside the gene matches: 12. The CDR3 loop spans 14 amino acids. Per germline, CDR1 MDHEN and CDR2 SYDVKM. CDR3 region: CAAGTGMSLTEAFF. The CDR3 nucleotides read TGTGCCGCCGGGACAGGGATGAGTTTAACTGAAGCTTTCTTT.

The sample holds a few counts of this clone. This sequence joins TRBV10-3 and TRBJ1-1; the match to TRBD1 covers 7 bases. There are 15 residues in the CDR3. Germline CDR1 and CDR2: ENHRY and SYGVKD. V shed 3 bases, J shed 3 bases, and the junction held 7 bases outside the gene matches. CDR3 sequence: CAISEEGAKYTEAFF. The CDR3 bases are TGTGCCATCAGTGAAGAGGGGGCTAAGTACACTGAAGCTTTCTTT.

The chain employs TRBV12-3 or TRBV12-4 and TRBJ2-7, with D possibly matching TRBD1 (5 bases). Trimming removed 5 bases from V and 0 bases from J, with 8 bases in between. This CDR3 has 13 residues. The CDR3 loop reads CASSVTGSYEQYF. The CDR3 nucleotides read TGTGCCAGCAGTGTCACAGGCTCCTACGAGCAGTACTTC.

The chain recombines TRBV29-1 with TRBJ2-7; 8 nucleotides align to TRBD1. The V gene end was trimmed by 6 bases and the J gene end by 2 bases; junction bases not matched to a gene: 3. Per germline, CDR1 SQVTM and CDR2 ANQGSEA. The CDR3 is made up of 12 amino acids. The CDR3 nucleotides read TGCAGCGTACGGGACAGGACCTACGAGCAGTACTTC. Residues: CSVRDRTYEQYF.

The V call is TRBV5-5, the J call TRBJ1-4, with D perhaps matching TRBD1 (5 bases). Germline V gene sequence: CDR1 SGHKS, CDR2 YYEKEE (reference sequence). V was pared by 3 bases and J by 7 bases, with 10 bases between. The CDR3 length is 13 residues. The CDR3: CASSSGLTEKLFF. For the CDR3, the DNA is TGTGCCAGCAGCTCGGGACTGACTGAAAAACTGTTTTTT.

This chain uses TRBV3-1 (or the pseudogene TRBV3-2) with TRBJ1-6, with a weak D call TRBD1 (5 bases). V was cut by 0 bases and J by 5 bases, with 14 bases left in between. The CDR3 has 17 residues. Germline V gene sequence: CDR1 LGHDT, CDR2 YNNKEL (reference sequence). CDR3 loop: CASSQDPPGQHNSPLHF. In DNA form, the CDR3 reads TGTGCCAGCAGCCAAGATCCGCCAGGGCAACATAATTCACCCCTCCACTTT.

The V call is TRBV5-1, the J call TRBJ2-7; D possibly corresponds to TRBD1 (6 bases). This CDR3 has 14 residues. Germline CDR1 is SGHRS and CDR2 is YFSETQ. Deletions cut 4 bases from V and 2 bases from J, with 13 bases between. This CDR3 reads CASSPLGGPYEQYF. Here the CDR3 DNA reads TGCGCCAGCAGCCCCTTAGGGGGTCCCTACGAGCAGTACTTC.

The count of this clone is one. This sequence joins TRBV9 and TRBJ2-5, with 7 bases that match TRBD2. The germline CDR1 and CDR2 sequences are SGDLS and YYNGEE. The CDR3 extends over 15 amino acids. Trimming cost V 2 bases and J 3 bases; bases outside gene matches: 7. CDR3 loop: CASSVGAGWEETQYF. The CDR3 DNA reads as TGTGCCAGCAGCGTCGGAGCGGGGTGGGAAGAGACCCAGTACTTC.

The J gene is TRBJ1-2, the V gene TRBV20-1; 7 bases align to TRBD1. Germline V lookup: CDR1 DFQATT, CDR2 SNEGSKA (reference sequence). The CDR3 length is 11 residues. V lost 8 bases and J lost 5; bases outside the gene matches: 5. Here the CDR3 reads CSTRQGYGYTF. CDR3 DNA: TGCAGTACCCGACAGGGATATGGCTACACCTTC.

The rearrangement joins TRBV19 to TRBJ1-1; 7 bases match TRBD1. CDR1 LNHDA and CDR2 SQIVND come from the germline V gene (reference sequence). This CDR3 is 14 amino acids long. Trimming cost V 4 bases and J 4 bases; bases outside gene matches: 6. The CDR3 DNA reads TGTGCCAGTAGTACCAACAGGGGTGGCACTGAAGCTTTCTTT. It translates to CASSTNRGGTEAFF. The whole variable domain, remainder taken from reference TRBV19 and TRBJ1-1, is DGGITQSPKYLFRKEGQNVTLSCEQNLNHDAMYWYRQDPGQGLRLIYYSQIVNDFQKGDIAEGYSVSREKKESFPLTVTSAQKNPTAFYLCASSTNRGGTEAFFGQGTRLTVV.

As DNA, the CDR3 is TGTGCCTGGAGTGTAGAGCAGCTAGTCACAGATACGCAGTATTTT. Its protein is CAWSVEQLVTDTQYF. The chain uses TRBV30 and TRBJ2-3; D is uncertain. The V and J ends lost 0 bases and 2 bases respectively, with 12 bases between them. The CDR3 loop spans 15 amino acids. CDR1 is GTSNPN and CDR2 is SVGIG in the germline V gene (reference sequence).

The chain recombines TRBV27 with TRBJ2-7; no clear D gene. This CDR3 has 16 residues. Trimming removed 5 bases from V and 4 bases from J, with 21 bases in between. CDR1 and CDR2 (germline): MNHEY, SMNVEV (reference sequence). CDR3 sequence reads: CASSPGLGSPSYEQYF. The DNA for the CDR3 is TGTGCCAGCAGTCCCGGTCTTGGGTCACCTAGTTACGAGCAGTACTTC.

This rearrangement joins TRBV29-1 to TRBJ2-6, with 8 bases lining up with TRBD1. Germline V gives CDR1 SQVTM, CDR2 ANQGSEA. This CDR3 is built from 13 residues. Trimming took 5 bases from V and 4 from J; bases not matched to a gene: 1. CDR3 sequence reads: CSVQGAGANVLTF. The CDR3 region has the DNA TGCAGCGTTCAGGGGGCAGGGGCCAACGTCCTGACTTTC. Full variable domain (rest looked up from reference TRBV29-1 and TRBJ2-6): SAVISQKPSRDICQRGTSLTIQCQVDSQVTMMFWYRQQPGQSLTLIATANQGSEATYESGFVIDKFPISRPNLTFSTLTVSNMSPEDSSIYLCSVQGAGANVLTFGAGSRLTVL.

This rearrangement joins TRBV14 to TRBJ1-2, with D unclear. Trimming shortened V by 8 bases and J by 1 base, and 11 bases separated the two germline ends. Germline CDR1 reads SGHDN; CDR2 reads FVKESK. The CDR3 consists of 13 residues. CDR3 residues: CASPRLLNYGYTF. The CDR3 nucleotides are TGTGCCAGCCCCCGACTCCTTAACTATGGCTACACCTTC. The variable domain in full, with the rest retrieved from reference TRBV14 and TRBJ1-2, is EAGVTQFPSHSVIEKGQTVTLRCDPISGHDNLYWYRRVMGKEIKFLLHFVKESKQDESGMPNNRFLAERTGGTYSTLKVQPAELEDSGVYFCASPRLLNYGYTFGSGTRLTVV.

The CDR3 here is CASSAGTSAYNEQFF. The CDR3 bases are TGCGCCAGCAGCGCCGGGACTAGCGCTTACAATGAGCAGTTCTTC. The chain combines TRBV5-1 with TRBJ2-1; 10 bases line up with TRBD2. V lost 4 bases and J lost 4; bases outside the gene matches: 5. The CDR3 extends over 15 amino acids. Germline CDR1 and CDR2: SGHRS and YFSETQ.

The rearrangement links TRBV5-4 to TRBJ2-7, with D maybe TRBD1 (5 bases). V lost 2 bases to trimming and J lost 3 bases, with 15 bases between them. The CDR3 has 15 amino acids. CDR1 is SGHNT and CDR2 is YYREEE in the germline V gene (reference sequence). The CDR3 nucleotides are TGTGCCAGCAGCTTTCCCCAGGGAAAAGACTACGAGCAGTACTTC. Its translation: CASSFPQGKDYEQYF. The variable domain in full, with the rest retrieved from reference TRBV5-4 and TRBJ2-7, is ETGVTQSPTHLIKTRGQQVTLRCSSQSGHNTVSWYQQALGQGPQFIFQYYREEENGRGNFPPRFSGLQFPNYSSELNVNALELDDSALYLCASSFPQGKDYEQYFGPGTRLTVT.

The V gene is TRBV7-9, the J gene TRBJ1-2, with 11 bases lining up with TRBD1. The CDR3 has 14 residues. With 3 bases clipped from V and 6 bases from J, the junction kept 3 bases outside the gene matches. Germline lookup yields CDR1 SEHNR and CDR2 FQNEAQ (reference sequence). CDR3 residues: CASSLDRGQNGYTF. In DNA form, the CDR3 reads TGTGCCAGCAGCTTGGACAGGGGGCAAAATGGCTACACCTTC.

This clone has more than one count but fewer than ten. CDR3 region: CASSLLAGDSYNEQFF. The DNA of the CDR3 is TGTGCCAGCAGTTTACTAGCGGGGGACTCCTACAATGAGCAGTTCTTC. This chain uses TRBV28 with TRBJ2-1; TRBD2 matches 10 bases. V shed 2 bases, J shed 0 bases, and the junction held 1 base outside the gene matches. This CDR3 contains 16 residues. Germline values: CDR1 MDHEN, CDR2 SYDVKM.

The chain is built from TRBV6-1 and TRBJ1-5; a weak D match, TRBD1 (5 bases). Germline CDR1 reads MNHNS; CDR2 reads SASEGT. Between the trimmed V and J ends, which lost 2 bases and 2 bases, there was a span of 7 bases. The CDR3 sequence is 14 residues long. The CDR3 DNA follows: TGTGCCAGCAGTGAACGACAGCGCAATCAGCCCCAGCATTTT. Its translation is CASSERQRNQPQHF.